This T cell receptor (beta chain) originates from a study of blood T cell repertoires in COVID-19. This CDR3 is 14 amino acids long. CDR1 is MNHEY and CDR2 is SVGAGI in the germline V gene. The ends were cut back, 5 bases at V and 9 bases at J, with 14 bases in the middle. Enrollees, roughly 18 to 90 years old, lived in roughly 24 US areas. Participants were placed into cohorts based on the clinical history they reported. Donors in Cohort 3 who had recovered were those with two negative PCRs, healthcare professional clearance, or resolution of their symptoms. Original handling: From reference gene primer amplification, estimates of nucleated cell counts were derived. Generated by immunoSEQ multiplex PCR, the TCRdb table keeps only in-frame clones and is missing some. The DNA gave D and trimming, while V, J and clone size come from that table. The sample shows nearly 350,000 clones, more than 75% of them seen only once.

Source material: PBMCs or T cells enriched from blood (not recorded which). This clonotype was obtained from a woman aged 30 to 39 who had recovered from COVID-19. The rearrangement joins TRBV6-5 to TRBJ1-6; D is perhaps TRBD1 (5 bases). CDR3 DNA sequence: TGTGCCAGCAGTACCCCCGGGGGGGGTTCACCCCTCCACTTT. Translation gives CASSTPGGGSPLHF.